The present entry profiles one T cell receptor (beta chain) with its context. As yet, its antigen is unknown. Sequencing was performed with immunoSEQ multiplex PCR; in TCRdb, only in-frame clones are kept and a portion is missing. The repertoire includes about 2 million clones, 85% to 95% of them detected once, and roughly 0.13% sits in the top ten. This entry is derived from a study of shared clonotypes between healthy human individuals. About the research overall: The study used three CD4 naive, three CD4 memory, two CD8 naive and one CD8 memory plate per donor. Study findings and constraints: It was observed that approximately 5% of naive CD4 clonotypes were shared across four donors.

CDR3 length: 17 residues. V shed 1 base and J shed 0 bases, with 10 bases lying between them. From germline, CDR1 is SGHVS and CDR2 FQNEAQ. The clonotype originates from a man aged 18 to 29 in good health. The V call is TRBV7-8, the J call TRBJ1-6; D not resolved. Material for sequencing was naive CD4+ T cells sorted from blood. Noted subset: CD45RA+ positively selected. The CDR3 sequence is CASSLGVSRSYNSPLHF. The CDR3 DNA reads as TGTGCCAGCAGCTTAGGCGTCAGCCGCTCCTATAATTCACCCCTCCACTTT. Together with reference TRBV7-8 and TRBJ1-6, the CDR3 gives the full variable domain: GAGVSQSPRYKVAKRGQDVALRCDPISGHVSLFWYQQALGQGPEFLTYFQNEAQLDKSGLPSDRFFAERPEGSVSTLKIQRTQQEDSAVYLCASSLGVSRSYNSPLHFGNGTRLTVT.